The clone carrying this T cell receptor (beta chain) was detected a few times. Antigen: not known. This entry comes from a study of beta chain features in type 1 diabetes. Study findings and constraints: Type 1 diabetes patients had TCRB CDR3s that were shorter (moderately but significantly so) in all four CD4+ subsets.

V was cut by 11 bases and J by 2 bases, with 13 bases left in between. Germline CDR1 and CDR2: LNHDA and SQIVND (reference sequence). CDR3 length equals 13 residues. Sequencing targeted expressed TCRB transcripts, as all isolated RNA had been reverse transcribed. Here immunoSEQ multiplex PCR was the method, and the copy in TCRdb shows in-frame clones only, minus some. This sample has fewer than 900,000 clones, with roughly a sixth found just once. Material for sequencing was naive CD4+ T cells from blood. J is TRBJ2-1 and V is TRBV19; possibly TRBD2 for D (6 bases). The TCR comes from a woman aged 18-29 years in good health. DNA for the CDR3: TGTGCCTCCCTGGGGACTGCCTACAATGAGCAGTTCTTC. Translating it yields CASLGTAYNEQFF. Full variable domain (outside the CDR3, taken from reference TRBV19 and TRBJ2-1): DGGITQSPKYLFRKEGQNVTLSCEQNLNHDAMYWYRQDPGQGLRLIYYSQIVNDFQKGDIAEGYSVSREKKESFPLTVTSAQKNPTAFYLCASLGTAYNEQFFGPGTRLTVL.